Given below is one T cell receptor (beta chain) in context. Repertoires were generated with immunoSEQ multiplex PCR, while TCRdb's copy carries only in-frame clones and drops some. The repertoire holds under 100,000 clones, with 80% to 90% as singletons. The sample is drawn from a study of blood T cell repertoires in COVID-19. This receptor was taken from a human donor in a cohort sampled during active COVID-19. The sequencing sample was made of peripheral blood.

CDR3 bases: TGTGCCAGCAGCTTGGGGGGCGCTGGGGCCAACGTCCTGACTTTC. Protein sequence: CASSLGGAGANVLTF. The J gene is TRBJ2-6, the V gene TRBV5-4; maybe TRBD1 (5 bases). The CDR3 has 15 residues. Trimming stripped 0 bases from V and 2 bases from J, with 6 bases between. CDR1 SGHNT and CDR2 YYREEE come from the germline V gene (reference sequence).